This T cell receptor (beta chain) appears in the sequencing data of a study of blood T cell repertoires in COVID-19. Whole-study context: Acute and convalescent COVID-19 specimens originated in the United States, Italy and Spain. Sources were T cells, B-cell-depleted T cells, or PBMCs; the material itself was cDNA or gDNA.

Unmatched junction bases numbered 9, after V lost 5 bases and J lost 5 bases. This CDR3 contains 15 residues. The germline gives CDR1 SGHRS, CDR2 YFSETQ. In the authors' workflow: Cell counts per sample came from amplifying reference gene primers. Clones were sequenced by immunoSEQ multiplex PCR, and TCRdb holds only the in-frame ones, with some missing. V and J calls and clone size follow that table, whereas D and trimming were derived from the DNA. The data hold 97,000 or so clones, with approximately 91% observed a single time. This receptor was identified in a man between 18 and 35 years old with acute or convalescent COVID-19. The gene calls are TRBV5-1 and TRBJ2-5, with TRBD1 identical over 10 bases. Sequences were obtained from peripheral blood. The CDR3, as DNA: TGCGCCAGCAGAAGGGGGACAGGGGAAGCGGAGACCCAGTACTTC. Residues: CASRRGTGEAETQYF.